The rows below give T cell receptor beta chains drawn from one sample of a study of PD-1 blockade in classical Hodgkin lymphoma. TCRdb's copy holds only in-frame clones and misses some; the assay was immunoSEQ multiplex PCR. The sample shows almost 85,000 clones, roughly nine tenths of them seen only once. The material sequenced was peripheral blood mononuclear cells (PBMCs), taken at baseline. These TCRs come from a human donor with classical Hodgkin lymphoma. Each CDR3 is given with its conserved first and last residue. The D gene is left open where the match is weak. Clone size is shown for a subset of rows, as once, few, many or a class of expanded clone.

NA TRBJ1-5 TRBV15 NA CATSRGGSRGNQPQHF TGTGCCACCAGCAGAGGAGGCTCCAGAGGAAATCAGCCCCAGCATTTT
TRBD1 TRBJ1-1 TRBV19 NA CASGRTGTEAFF TGTGCCAGTGGTAGGACAGGGACTGAAGCTTTCTTT
NA TRBJ2-3 TRBV6-1 NA CASREDTQYF TGTGCCAGCAGGGAGGATACGCAGTATTTT
NA TRBJ1-1 TRBV2 few CASGIEGTEAFF TGTGCCAGCGGAATAGAGGGAACTGAAGCTTTCTTT
TRBD2 TRBJ2-7 TRBV10-3 NA CAIREAGRSYEQYF TGTGCCATCAGGGAAGCGGGACGCTCCTACGAGCAGTACTTC
NA TRBJ2-1 TRBV19 NA CASSTGLSLPYNEQFF TGTGCCAGTAGTACCGGGCTGAGTCTTCCCTACAATGAGCAGTTCTTC
NA TRBJ1-1 TRBV28 NA CASSFTVDMNTEAFF TGTGCCAGCAGTTTCACGGTGGACATGAACACTGAAGCTTTCTTT
TRBD2 TRBJ2-7 TRBV5-4 NA CASSLALGLAGGTYEQYF TGTGCCAGCAGCTTGGCCCTGGGACTAGCGGGAGGAACGTACGAGCAGTACTTC
NA TRBJ2-2 TRBV7-9 NA CASSLDTGELFF TGTGCCAGCAGCTTGGACACCGGGGAGCTGTTTTTT
NA TRBJ2-3 TRBV9 NA CASRSGLGADTQYF TGTGCCAGCAGGTCTGGACTCGGCGCGGATACGCAGTATTTT
TRBD2 TRBJ2-3 TRBV11-2 NA CASSFSRRASGNILDTQYF TGTGCCAGCAGCTTTTCCCGAAGGGCTAGCGGAAACATTCTAGATACGCAGTATTTT
NA TRBJ1-3 TRBV19 NA CASSMGNTIYF TGTGCCAGTAGTATGGGAAACACCATATATTTT
TRBD2 TRBJ2-7 TRBV6-1 once CASSEAGGVRQYF TGTGCCAGCAGTGAAGCCGGGGGGGTGCGGCAGTACTTC
TRBD1 TRBJ2-6 TRBV19 NA CASSATGAGANVLTF TGTGCCAGTAGTGCCACAGGGGCTGGGGCCAACGTCCTGACTTTC
TRBD2 TRBJ2-7 TRBV28 NA CASSSLNFGTSGSYEQYF TGTGCCAGCAGTTCCTTAAATTTCGGGACTAGCGGGAGCTACGAGCAGTACTTC
NA TRBJ2-2 TRBV30 NA CAWSAWDGTGELFF TGTGCCTGGAGTGCTTGGGACGGGACCGGGGAGCTGTTTTTT
NA TRBJ2-1 TRBV5-4 NA CASSPGFNEQFF TGTGCCAGCAGCCCTGGCTTCAATGAGCAGTTCTTC
NA TRBJ2-2 TRBV5-1 NA CASSFAGELFF TGCGCCAGCAGCTTTGCCGGGGAGCTGTTTTTT
NA TRBJ1-3 TRBV4-3 NA CASSQDEVTRGNTIYF TGCGCCAGCAGCCAAGATGAGGTTACGAGGGGAAACACCATATATTTT
NA TRBJ2-1 TRBV11-2 NA CASSLMGSSYNEQFF TGTGCCAGCAGCCTCATGGGAAGCTCCTACAATGAGCAGTTCTTC
NA TRBJ1-4 TRBV10-2 NA CASSERAEGATNEKLFF TGCGCCAGCAGTGAGAGGGCGGAGGGGGCAACTAATGAAAAACTGTTTTTT
NA TRBJ1-3 TRBV6-5 NA CASSYSLDHSGNTIYF TGTGCCAGCAGTTACTCTCTCGATCACTCTGGAAACACCATATATTTT
TRBD2 TRBJ2-7 TRBV25-1 once CASSETSGSRGEQYF TGTGCCAGCAGTGAGACTAGCGGGAGTCGGGGCGAGCAGTACTTC
NA TRBJ1-1 TRBV28 NA CASNLNLRTAWNTEAFF TGTGCCAGCAACTTAAACCTTAGGACGGCTTGGAACACTGAAGCTTTCTTT
NA TRBJ1-1 TRBV6-1 NA CASSDGVGPSSTEAFF TGTGCCAGCAGTGATGGGGTCGGGCCGTCATCCACTGAAGCTTTCTTT
NA TRBJ1-2 TRBV11-2 NA CASSTTANYGYTF TGTGCCAGCAGCACCACAGCTAACTATGGCTACACCTTC
TRBD1 TRBJ2-1 TRBV7-9 NA CASSLVPGTGRWGYNEQFF TGTGCCAGCAGCTTAGTACCCGGGACAGGGAGATGGGGCTACAATGAGCAGTTCTTC
NA TRBJ1-5 TRBV27 NA CASSPYSNQPQHF TGTGCCAGCAGTCCTTATAGCAATCAGCCCCAGCATTTT
TRBD1 TRBJ1-1 TRBV5-1 few CASSRQGERTEAFF TGCGCCAGCAGCCGACAGGGGGAGAGGACTGAAGCTTTCTTT
NA TRBJ1-1 TRBV7-9 once CASSFLDSNTEAFF TGTGCCAGCAGCTTCTTGGACAGTAACACTGAAGCTTTCTTT
NA TRBJ1-2 TRBV10-3 NA CAISEDRDNYGYTF TGTGCCATCAGTGAGGACCGTGATAACTATGGCTACACCTTC
NA TRBJ2-3 TRBV10-2 NA CASSESSGTSTDTQYF TGCGCCAGCAGTGAGTCTAGCGGCACTAGCACAGATACGCAGTATTTT
TRBD2 TRBJ2-2 TRBV4-3 NA CASSQEASGSGELFF TGCGCCAGCAGCCAAGAGGCTAGCGGGAGCGGGGAGCTGTTTTTT
TRBD1 TRBJ1-1 TRBV19 NA CASRPGQENTEAFF TGTGCCAGTAGACCGGGACAGGAGAACACTGAAGCTTTCTTT
NA TRBJ1-2 TRBV6-4 NA CATPPVPLNYGYTF TGTGCCACCCCCCCCGTCCCCCTTAACTATGGCTACACCTTC
NA TRBJ2-1 TRBV6-1 NA CASKDGISYNEQFF TGTGCCAGCAAGGACGGGATCTCCTACAATGAGCAGTTCTTC
NA TRBJ1-2 TRBV9 few CASSLTTAPPNYGYTF TGTGCCAGCAGCCTAACGACAGCTCCCCCTAACTATGGCTACACCTTC
NA TRBJ1-2 TRBV21-1 NA CASSRESSGGLRPSNYGYTF TGTGCCAGCAGCAGAGAGTCTTCTGGCGGTCTTAGGCCCTCTAACTATGGCTACACCTTC
TRBD1 TRBJ2-1 TRBV27 NA CASSLSGDRGRIGEQFF TGTGCCAGCAGTTTAAGTGGGGACAGGGGGCGGATAGGTGAGCAGTTCTTC
NA TRBJ1-1 TRBV14 NA CASSQFQGGRTEAFF TGTGCCAGCAGCCAATTCCAGGGAGGTCGCACTGAAGCTTTCTTT
TRBD2 TRBJ2-1 TRBV18 NA CASSPMGGAYNEQFF TGTGCCAGCTCACCAATGGGGGGGGCCTACAATGAGCAGTTCTTC
TRBD1 TRBJ2-1 TRBV7-9 NA CASSSDRATYNEQFF TGTGCCAGCAGCTCCGACAGGGCCACCTACAATGAGCAGTTCTTC
TRBD1 TRBJ2-5 TRBV5-4 NA CASSSYTGTGRVGTQYF TGTGCCAGCAGCTCATATACCGGGACAGGGAGAGTGGGGACCCAGTACTTC
NA TRBJ2-7 TRBV5-1 NA CASSLVGGMSSYEQYF TGCGCCAGCAGCTTGGTCGGCGGAATGAGCTCCTACGAGCAGTACTTC
TRBD2 TRBJ2-3 TRBV7-9 NA CASSRMASGKDTQYF TGTGCCAGCAGCCGAATGGCTAGCGGAAAAGATACGCAGTATTTT
NA TRBJ2-7 TRBV6-5 NA CASSYSWLAHEQYF TGTGCCAGCAGTTACTCGTGGCTAGCCCACGAGCAGTACTTC
NA TRBJ2-3 TRBV7-9 NA CASSETRTSFEDTQYF TGTGCCAGCAGCGAGACTCGCACTAGTTTCGAAGATACGCAGTATTTT
NA TRBJ2-3 TRBV15 once CATSFREYGPSPYF TGTGCCACCAGCTTCCGAGAATACGGTCCCTCTCCGTATTTT
TRBD2 TRBJ2-2 TRBV29-1 NA CSVSIAGVNTGELFF TGCAGCGTTTCGATAGCGGGAGTAAACACCGGGGAGCTGTTTTTT
NA TRBJ2-1 TRBV5-1 NA CASSLGRGNEQFF TGCGCCAGCAGTTTGGGCCGGGGGAATGAGCAGTTCTTC
TRBD1 TRBJ2-7 TRBV4-1 NA CASSHSQGVLSEQYF TGCGCCAGCAGCCATTCCCAGGGGGTGTTATCCGAGCAGTACTTC
NA TRBJ2-6 TRBV15 once CATSRAGGANVLTF TGTGCCACCAGCAGAGCGGGGGGGGCCAACGTCCTGACTTTC
TRBD2 TRBJ2-1 TRBV11-2 NA CASSLEGLAAYNEQFF TGTGCCAGCAGCTTAGAGGGACTAGCGGCCTACAATGAGCAGTTCTTC